This T cell receptor (beta chain) was sequenced in a study of OX40 agonist ivuxolimab in advanced cancers. Overall study context: Two cutaneous melanoma patients and one hepatocellular carcinoma patient, three in all, had partial responses. Whole-study findings and limits: Among the lowest peripheral clonal expansion occurred in 0.1-3.0 mg/kg partial responders. CD4+ and CD8+ blood T cells expanded clonally by week 6 at 0.1 to 3.0 mg/kg.

Generated by immunoSEQ multiplex PCR, the TCRdb table keeps only in-frame clones and is missing some. The table shows some 15,000 clones, with about 85% occurring only once. The CDR3 sequence is 13 residues long. Germline loops: CDR1 LNHDA, CDR2 SQIVND (reference sequence). V lost 3 bases and J 3 bases, leaving 8 bases between the germline ends. Turning to this clone: Its antigen remains unidentified.

The rearrangement joins TRBV19 to TRBJ1-1; possible D gene TRBD1, 5 bases. The sample here was CD4+ or CD8+ T cells sorted from blood, taken in a trial of the OX40 agonist ivuxolimab. The TCR comes from an adult with an advanced solid tumor such as melanoma, head and neck, liver or kidney cancer. The CDR3 coding sequence is TGTGCCAGTAGTATCAAGACAGACACTGAAGCTTTCTTT. This sequence encodes CASSIKTDTEAFF. The entire variable domain, with the rest obtained from reference TRBV19 and TRBJ1-1, is as follows: DGGITQSPKYLFRKEGQNVTLSCEQNLNHDAMYWYRQDPGQGLRLIYYSQIVNDFQKGDIAEGYSVSREKKESFPLTVTSAQKNPTAFYLCASSIKTDTEAFFGQGTRLTVV.